The rows below give T cell receptor beta chains drawn from one sample of a study of Graves' ophthalmopathy and Graves' hyperthyroidism. TCRdb passed the multiplex PCR reads through MiXCR, listing each CDR3 protein once. In the table there are about 370,000 distinct CDR3 sequences, about a sixth of which are singletons. The sample comprised peripheral blood. All receptors derive from an adult woman with stable Graves' hyperthyroidism. Both conserved end residues are part of each CDR3. Each record gives: CDR3 length, clone size, V gene, D gene, J gene, CDR3 DNA, CDR3 protein. D genes are given only for firm matches. Not every row has a clone size; where given, it reads once, few, many or a size class.

13	-	TRBV30	TRBD2	TRBJ2-5	TGTGCCTGGTCCGGGACTACGCAAGAGACCCAGTACTTC	CAWSGTTQETQYF
14	many	TRBV27	TRBD1	TRBJ2-7	TGTGCCACCGCCCGGGGGACAGGGGTTTACGAGCAGTACTTC	CATARGTGVYEQYF
16	few	TRBV11-1	TRBD1	TRBJ2-7	TGTGCCAGCAGCTTAGCGGCGGGGACAGGGGAGCGGTTTCGGTACTTC	CASSLAAGTGERFRYF
14	-	TRBV4-1	-	TRBJ1-2	TGCGCCAGCAGCCAAGATCTGGTCCGGTATGGCTACATCTTC	CASSQDLVRYGYIF
12	many	TRBV28	-	TRBJ1-2	TGTGCCAGCACCTCGGGGATTTATGGCTACACCTTC	CASTSGIYGYTF
14	-	TRBV5-4	-	TRBJ2-4	TGTGCCAGCAGCCCCGACCGCGCCAGGAACATTCAGTACTTC	CASSPDRARNIQYF
15	many	TRBV5-8	-	TRBJ1-2	TGTGCCAGCAGCCACACGCCCGGGGCGGTCTATGGCTACACCTTC	CASSHTPGAVYGYTF
16	many	TRBV4-2	TRBD2	TRBJ2-7	TGTGCCAGCAGCCAAGAAGGAATAGCGGGAGTGTCCGAGCAGTACTTC	CASSQEGIAGVSEQYF
16	many	TRBV7-2	TRBD1	TRBJ1-5	TGTGCCAGCAGCCTCGGACAGGGACGGAGCAATCAGCCCCAGCATTTT	CASSLGQGRSNQPQHF
15	many	TRBV7-2	-	TRBJ1-2	TGTGCCAGCAGCTTAGCAGGTGACACCGCCTATGGCTACACCTTC	CASSLAGDTAYGYTF
15	few	TRBV9	-	TRBJ2-7	TGTGCCAGCAGCGTAGCTGGAGGCCTCTCCTACGAGCAGTACTTC	CASSVAGGLSYEQYF
13	-	TRBV6-1	-	TRBJ2-7	TGTGCCAGCAGCTCTACAGGGATTGGCGAGCAGTACTTC	CASSSTGIGEQYF
15	-	TRBV6-1	-	TRBJ2-5	TGTGCCAGCAGTGAAGAATCGCCCTCCCTGGGGACCCAGTACTTC	CASSEESPSLGTQYF
13	many	TRBV20-1	-	TRBJ2-7	TGCAGTGCTAGAGATGTAGGGAAGTACGAGCAGTACTTC	CSARDVGKYEQYF
13	many	TRBV2	TRBD2	TRBJ2-7	TGTGCCATCGCCGGGACTAAACACTACGAGCAGTACTTC	CAIAGTKHYEQYF
18	-	TRBV11-1	-	TRBJ2-2	TGTGCCAGCAGCTTAGGAGGGCGAGGCGGGATGAACACCGGGGAGCTGTTTTTT	CASSLGGRGGMNTGELFF
14	many	TRBV27	-	TRBJ2-7	TGTGCCAGCAAGACAAGCGGACGTATCTACGAGCAGTACTTC	CASKTSGRIYEQYF
12	many	TRBV12-3/TRBV12-4	TRBD1	TRBJ2-7	TGTGCCAGCGGGACAGAAACCTACGAGCAGTACTTC	CASGTETYEQYF
16	many	TRBV30	-	TRBJ1-2	TGTGCCTGGACCTCACGGACAGAGTACCTATTGTATGGCTACACCTTC	CAWTSRTEYLLYGYTF
17	many	TRBV18	-	TRBJ2-7	TGTGCCAGCTCACCGGACAGCTACACTAGTTCTGCCTACGAGCAGTACTTC	CASSPDSYTSSAYEQYF
15	many	TRBV5-1	-	TRBJ1-2	TGCGCCAGCGGCTCTTCCCCGGGAGGCGACTATGGCTACACCTTC	CASGSSPGGDYGYTF
13	-	TRBV5-5	TRBD1	TRBJ2-5	TGTGACAGCAGCACAGGGGGCTTGGAGACCCAGTACTTC	CDSSTGGLETQYF
17	many	TRBV14	-	TRBJ2-7	TGTGCCAGCAGCCAAGAGGGTTTCGGCCCGAGAGATTACGAGCAGTACTTC	CASSQEGFGPRDYEQYF
14	many	TRBV6-1	TRBD1	TRBJ1-3	TGTGCCAGCAGACAACAGGGGGTCATAGACACCATATATTTT	CASRQQGVIDTIYF
13	many	TRBV6-5	TRBD2	TRBJ2-5	TGTGCCAGCAGCCGGACTAGCCTGGAGACCCAGTACTTC	CASSRTSLETQYF
11	many	TRBV28	-	TRBJ1-1	TGTGCCAGCAGTAATTTATTTGAAGCTTTCTTT	CASSNLFEAFF
13	-	TRBV29-1	TRBD1	TRBJ1-2	TGCAGCGTACGGGACAGGGGGCGGAATGGCTACACCTTC	CSVRDRGRNGYTF
14	many	TRBV28	-	TRBJ2-7	TGTGCCAGCAGTCTTACAGGGTTCTCCTACGAGCAGTACTTC	CASSLTGFSYEQYF
16	-	TRBV19	-	TRBJ1-5	TGTGCCAGTAGGAGGGATGCCAGCCCTACAAATCAGCCTCAGCATTTT	CASRRDASPTNQPQHF
15	many	TRBV12-3/TRBV12-4	TRBD2	TRBJ2-6	TGTGCCAGCAGCCCACGGGGGGTCGGGGCCAACGTCCTGACTTTC	CASSPRGVGANVLTF
16	many	TRBV28	-	TRBJ2-2	TGTGCCAGCAGTTACAGGGGTCGGGGGATCACCGGGGAGCTGTTTTTT	CASSYRGRGITGELFF
15	many	TRBV7-2	TRBD1	TRBJ1-2	TGTGCCAGCAGCTCACTAAAGGGACACAGGGGAGGCTACACCTTC	CASSSLKGHRGGYTF
15	-	TRBV3-1	TRBD1	TRBJ2-5	TGTGCCAGCAGCCAGTACGGACAGGGCGGGGAGACCCAGTACTTC	CASSQYGQGGETQYF
11	many	TRBV7-9	-	TRBJ2-7	TGTGCCAGCAGCCTTATGGATCGGCAATACTTC	CASSLMDRQYF
13	many	TRBV19	TRBD1	TRBJ1-1	TGTGCCAGTAGTATACCGACAGGGGCTGAAGCTTTCTTT	CASSIPTGAEAFF
14	many	TRBV28	-	TRBJ2-5	TGTGCCAGCAGTTTCCCATTAGCAGCAGAGACCCAGTACTTC	CASSFPLAAETQYF
17	-	TRBV11-2	TRBD2	TRBJ2-2	TGTGCCAGCAGCTCTCTAACTAGCGGGAGAGGGACCGGGGAGCTGTTTTTT	CASSSLTSGRGTGELFF
15	many	TRBV28	-	TRBJ1-1	TGTGCCAGCAGTTTAGTCGGGGAAATGAACACTGAAGCTTTCTTT	CASSLVGEMNTEAFF
17	many	TRBV20-1	-	TRBJ2-7	TGCAGTGCTAGAGCGACCGACGGCCAGGGTGGGACCTACGAGCAGTACTTC	CSARATDGQGGTYEQYF
13	many	TRBV20-1	TRBD1	TRBJ1-1	TGCAGTGCCGCGGGACAGGAGAACACTGAAGCTTTCTTT	CSAAGQENTEAFF
13	many	TRBV25-1	-	TRBJ1-6	TGTGCCAGCAGTGAATACCCGCGGTCACCCCTCCACTTT	CASSEYPRSPLHF
12	many	TRBV30	-	TRBJ1-2	TGTGCCTGGAGTCGGGGACATGGTGGCTACACCTTC	CAWSRGHGGYTF
18	many	TRBV12-3/TRBV12-4	TRBD1	TRBJ2-7	TGTGCCAGCAGTTTTAAACGTTTGGGGACAGCGAGCTCCTACGAGCAGTACTTC	CASSFKRLGTASSYEQYF
18	many	TRBV28	-	TRBJ2-5	TGTGCCAGCAGTTCCAACACCTACCGGGACAACGGTCCTGAGACCCAGTACTTC	CASSSNTYRDNGPETQYF
14	many	TRBV28	-	TRBJ2-2	TGTGCCATCAGTGCAGGGCGGGCCACCGGGGAGCTGTTTTTT	CAISAGRATGELFF
14	many	TRBV2	-	TRBJ1-2	TGTGCCAGCACCCTTAAGGGCCAAAACTATGGCTACACCTTC	CASTLKGQNYGYTF
16	-	TRBV11-2	TRBD1	TRBJ2-7	TGTGCCAGCAGCTTAAACAGGGGTTTCCGCCCCTACGAGCAGTACTTC	CASSLNRGFRPYEQYF
16	many	TRBV10-1	TRBD2	TRBJ2-2	TGCGCCAGCAGTTATGGACTAGCGGGAGTGGCCGGGGAGCTGTTTTTT	CASSYGLAGVAGELFF
13	many	TRBV29-1	-	TRBJ1-1	TGCAGCGTCGAAACGGACAGTTCACACAAAGCTTTCTTT	CSVETDSSHKAFF
15	-	TRBV24-1	-	TRBJ2-2	TGTGCCACCCCCCCGGCGGCGCCGAGAACCGGGGAGCTGTTTTTT	CATPPAAPRTGELFF
15	many	TRBV11-2	TRBD2	TRBJ2-7	TGTGCCAGCAGCTTTTGGACTAGCGGGAGATACGAGCAGTACTTC	CASSFWTSGRYEQYF
13	-	TRBV6-5	-	TRBJ1-5	TGTGCCAGCAGTAACCGATACAATCAGCCCCAGCATTTT	CASSNRYNQPQHF
15	few	TRBV5-4	-	TRBJ2-7	TGTGCCAGCAGCTTGGCCGGTTTTGGGCCTGGCGAGGGTCTCTTC	CASSLAGFGPGEGLF
14	few	TRBV30	TRBD1	TRBJ2-7	TGTGCCTGGAGTGTACTGGGGACAGCCTACGAGCAGTACTTC	CAWSVLGTAYEQYF
14	few	TRBV4-2	-	TRBJ1-3	TGTGCCAGCACGGAGAGGGGCACGGGAAACACCATATATTTT	CASTERGTGNTIYF